This paragraph reports one T cell receptor beta chain. This record comes from a study of blood T cell repertoires in COVID-19. On the study more broadly: COVID-19 samples from acute and convalescent phases originated in the United States, Italy and Spain. Nucleic acid was either cDNA or gDNA, and it came from T cells, B-cell-depleted T cells, or PBMCs.

The table came from immunoSEQ multiplex PCR; TCRdb's copy has only in-frame clones and leaves some out. The repertoire has approximately 21,000 clones, roughly 90% of them found once; the top ten carry around 12%. Germline CDR1 is SGHTA and CDR2 is FQGNSA. The CDR3 spans 12 residues. The ends were cut back, 5 bases at V and 8 bases at J, with 10 bases in the middle. The chain links TRBV7-2 to TRBJ1-3, with a weak D call TRBD1 (5 bases). The origin of this receptor is a woman of 80 years or more with active or convalescent COVID-19. The specimen was peripheral blood. CDR3 DNA: TGTGCCAGCAGCCTACTCAGGGACACCATATATTTT. Its protein is CASSLLRDTIYF.